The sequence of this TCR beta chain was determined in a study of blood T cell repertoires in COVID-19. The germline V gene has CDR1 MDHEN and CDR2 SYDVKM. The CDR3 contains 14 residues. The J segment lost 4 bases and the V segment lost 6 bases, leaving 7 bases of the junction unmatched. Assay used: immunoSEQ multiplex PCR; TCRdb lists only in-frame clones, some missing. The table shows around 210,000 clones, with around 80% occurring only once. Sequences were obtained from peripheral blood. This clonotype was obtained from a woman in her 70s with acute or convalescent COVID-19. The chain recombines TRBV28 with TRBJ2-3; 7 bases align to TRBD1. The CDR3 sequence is CASSLDRTADTQYF. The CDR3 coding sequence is TGTGCCAGCAGCCTGGACAGGACCGCAGATACGCAGTATTTT.